The sample holds a few counts of the clone carrying this T cell receptor beta chain. As processed by the authors: Scientists estimated how many nucleated cells there were by amplifying reference gene primers. Measured with immunoSEQ multiplex PCR; TCRdb has only the in-frame clones, and not every one. The D gene and trimming were derived from the DNA, and the V and J assignments and clone size from that table. The table has over 150,000 clones, around 84% seen once; the top ten hold roughly 7%. Deletions cut 2 bases from V and 6 bases from J, with 11 bases between. The CDR3 contains 13 residues. CDR1 and CDR2 (germline): MNHEY, SMNVEV (reference sequence). The data were obtained in a study of blood T cell repertoires in COVID-19.

What was sequenced was peripheral blood. The sequence came from a man over 45 with active or convalescent COVID-19. The J gene is TRBJ2-7, the V gene TRBV27, with D uncertain. The CDR3 region has the DNA TGTGCCAGCAGTTTAAGCCCGCCGGGCGAGCAGTACTTC. It yields the protein CASSLSPPGEQYF.